This entry lists 16 T cell receptor beta chains sequenced from one sample in a study of lymphopenia after photon versus proton radiotherapy. Here immunoSEQ multiplex PCR was the method, and the copy in TCRdb shows in-frame clones only, minus some. Counted here are roughly 61,000 clones, approximately 90% occurring once; the ten biggest clones make up 10% to 15%. The sample consisted of peripheral blood, taken from a patient treated with proton-based radiotherapy. All receptors come from a man of 80 years or more with esophageal cancer.

In DNA, the CDR3 is TGTGCCAGCAGCTTCTCGGACTATGGCTACACCTTC. It yields the protein CASSFSDYGYTF. This chain links TRBV5-4 with TRBJ1-2; no definite D call. Trimming took 2 bases from V and 3 from J, leaving 5 bases between them. CDR1 SGHNT and CDR2 YYREEE come from the germline V gene (reference sequence). The CDR3 has 12 residues. Supplemented by reference TRBV5-4 and TRBJ1-2, the full variable domain reads ETGVTQSPTHLIKTRGQQVTLRCSSQSGHNTVSWYQQALGQGPQFIFQYYREEENGRGNFPPRFSGLQFPNYSSELNVNALELDDSALYLCASSFSDYGYTFGSGTRLTVV.

The CDR3 DNA is TGTGCCAGCCCATATAAAGGGGCAGGGTACACCGGGGAGCTGTTTTTT. Residues: CASPYKGAGYTGELFF. V and J are TRBV7-2 and TRBJ2-2, with D perhaps TRBD1 (5 bases). The CDR3 consists of 16 residues. Trimming left V 8 bases short and J 3 bases short, with 19 bases between. Germline V gene sequence: CDR1 SGHTA, CDR2 FQGNSA.

This rearrangement joins TRBV11-2 to TRBJ2-5; D unresolved. Trimming removed 5 bases at V and 6 bases at J, with 10 bases between. The CDR3 has 12 residues. Germline CDR1 is SGHAT and CDR2 is FQNNGV. The CDR3 bases are TGTGCCAGCAGCGGAAATTGGCAGACCCAGTACTTC. Amino acids: CASSGNWQTQYF.

The chain is built from TRBV5-1 and TRBJ1-1; perhaps TRBD1 as D (6 bases). The CDR3 has 14 residues. With 4 bases removed from V and 1 base from J, the gap between germline ends came to 11 bases. Germline CDR1 SGHRS, CDR2 YFSETQ. The CDR3: CASSRGGRNTEAFF. The DNA of the CDR3 is TGCGCCAGCAGCAGAGGGGGACGGAACACTGAAGCTTTCTTT.

The CDR3 DNA follows: TGTGCCAGCCGGGCTCCGTGGGAGCAGTACTTC. Translating gives CASRAPWEQYF. The chain recombines TRBV21-1 with TRBJ2-7. TRBV21-1 is labeled a pseudogene. The CDR3 extends over 11 amino acids.

The chain is built from TRBV19 and TRBJ1-5; TRBD1 agrees at 9 bases. Germline CDR1 reads LNHDA; CDR2 reads SQIVND (reference sequence). V shed 8 bases, J shed 5 bases, and the junction held 4 bases outside the gene matches. The CDR3 loop spans 13 amino acids. The CDR3 DNA is TGTGCCAGTGCCGGGACAGGGCATCAGCCCCAGCATTTT. It translates to CASAGTGHQPQHF.

This rearrangement joins TRBV7-9 to TRBJ2-7; 8 positions agree with TRBD2. CDR1 is SEHNR and CDR2 is FQNEAQ in the germline V gene (reference sequence). This CDR3 has 13 amino acids. J was trimmed by 9 bases and V by 1 base; bases with no gene match: 5. CDR3 DNA: TGTGCCAGCAGCTTAGAGCGGGGGTTGGGGCAGTACTTC. This sequence encodes CASSLERGLGQYF.

The chain employs TRBV30 and TRBJ2-7; D perhaps matches TRBD1 (5 bases). This CDR3 contains 14 residues. V lost 0 bases and J lost 5, with 14 bases in between. The germline V gene encodes CDR1 GTSNPN and CDR2 SVGIG (reference sequence). CDR3 nucleotide sequence: TGTGCCTGGAGTGTAGGGCCACAGGCCCACGAGCAGTACTTC. Its translation: CAWSVGPQAHEQYF.

The V call is TRBV4-1, the J call TRBJ2-4, with D tentatively TRBD2 (6 bases). The V gene's germline CDR1 is MGHRA and CDR2 YSYEKL. There are 16 residues in the CDR3. V lost 1 base and J lost 6, with 16 bases in between. The chain's CDR3 is CASSQGRGQGGNIQYF. The CDR3 bases are TGCGCCAGCAGCCAAGGCCGGGGCCAGGGAGGAAACATTCAGTACTTC.

This clone was counted once. The genes are TRBV6-1 and TRBJ2-5; D gene unclear. CDR1 is MNHNS and CDR2 is SASEGT in the germline V gene. The CDR3 has 15 residues. Trimming pared 2 bases from V and 3 bases from J, leaving 13 bases between. As DNA, the CDR3 is TGTGCCAGCAGTGAATGGACCGAGACAAAAGAGACCCAGTACTTC. This codes for CASSEWTETKETQYF.

The chain combines TRBV2 with TRBJ1-5; TRBD1 matches at 7 bases. The V gene end was trimmed by 7 bases and the J gene end by 2 bases; junction bases not matched to a gene: 8. The CDR3 has 15 residues. CDR1 is SNHLY and CDR2 is FYNNEI in the germline V gene. The CDR3, as DNA: TGTGCCAGCAAAACAGGGGTTATCGGCAATCAGCCCCAGCATTTT. It yields the protein CASKTGVIGNQPQHF.

J is TRBJ1-6 and V is TRBV7-2; D gene uncertain. The ends were cut back, 2 bases at V and 7 bases at J, with 3 bases in the middle. The CDR3 consists of 12 residues. Germline-derived CDR1 and CDR2 are SGHTA and FQGNSA. The CDR3 DNA sequence: TGTGCCAGCAGCTTACGGAATTCACCCCTCCACTTT. Translated: CASSLRNSPLHF.

J is TRBJ1-6 and V is TRBV2, with D perhaps matching TRBD1 (6 bases). This CDR3 has 14 residues. Germline V lookup: CDR1 SNHLY, CDR2 FYNNEI. Deletions cut 6 bases from V and 6 bases from J, with 12 bases between. The CDR3 protein is CASRTQGPNSPLHF. As DNA, the CDR3 is TGTGCCAGCAGGACACAGGGCCCTAATTCACCCCTCCACTTT.

The V gene is TRBV29-1, the J gene TRBJ1-5; 11 positions match TRBD1. Trimming took 6 bases from V and 5 from J; bases not matched to a gene: 3. The CDR3 covers 13 residues. The germline CDR1 and CDR2 sequences are SQVTM and ANQGSEA. CDR3 sequence reads: CSVGQGADQPQHF. The DNA for the CDR3 is TGCAGCGTAGGACAGGGGGCGGATCAGCCCCAGCATTTT.

V and J are TRBV7-2 and TRBJ1-2; tentative D call: TRBD1 (5 bases). Germline V lookup: CDR1 SGHTA, CDR2 FQGNSA. Trimming left V 5 bases short and J 6 bases short, with 22 bases between. The CDR3 is made up of 16 amino acids. The CDR3, as DNA: TGTGCCAGCAGCCCCGGGTGGGGGAAAAAGTTCGATGGCTACACCTTC. Translation: CASSPGWGKKFDGYTF.

The chain is built from TRBV7-9 and TRBJ1-5, with a tentative D call TRBD1 (5 bases). V lost 4 bases and J lost 10, with 20 bases in between. Per the germline V gene, CDR1 is SEHNR and CDR2 is FQNEAQ (reference sequence). There are 15 residues in the CDR3. CDR3 region: CASSSGTGRMGPQHF. The CDR3 coding sequence is TGTGCCAGCAGCTCTGGGACCGGCCGGATGGGACCCCAGCATTTT.